There are many counts of the clone carrying this TCR beta chain. Indicated time point: newly diagnosed GD, antithyroid drugs for less than 3 months. Isolated PBMC RNA provided the starting material for the TCR library. Researchers made TCR beta libraries by using iRepertoire HTBI primers and running Arm-PCR on CDR3 regions. TCRdb re-called the multiplex PCR reads with MiXCR, one entry per CDR3 protein. Seen here are more than 300,000 distinct CDR3 sequences, around 11% observed once, and the top ten hold 18%. This entry belongs to a study of regulatory T cells in long-lasting Graves disease. The CDR3 runs to 15 residues. V dropped 1 base and J dropped 6; count of bases not matched to a gene: 8. The same specimen was also included in a second study, on T cells in Graves' hyperthyroidism and ophthalmopathy.

The gene calls are TRBV12-3 or TRBV12-4 and TRBJ2-7; 8 positions agree with TRBD2. The TCR was taken from a woman aged 18-29 years with Graves disease. The sample was peripheral blood mononuclear cells (PBMCs), taken at new diagnosis, from a patient treated with antithyroid drugs. The CDR3 sequence is CASSLESGGLSEQYV. The CDR3 region has the DNA TGTGCCAGCAGTTTAGAGAGCGGGGGATTAAGCGAGCAGTACGTC.